The rows below give T cell receptor beta chains drawn from one sample of a study of control samples from healthy donors and cancer patients. Assay used: immunoSEQ multiplex PCR; TCRdb lists only in-frame clones, some missing. The sample holds about 120,000 clones, around 89% seen once. The sample taken for sequencing was blood. The source of these receptors is a man aged 40-49 years in good health. The CDR3 runs from the conserved cysteine through the conserved F or W. Each record gives: V gene, clone size, D gene, J gene, CDR3 length, CDR3 protein, CDR3 DNA. A D gene is named only where the DNA matches it firmly. A row's size may be missing; if present it is once, few, many or a size class.

TRBV30	NA	NA	TRBJ1-1	11	CAWSLGVVAFF	TGTGCCTGGAGTTTGGGGGTGGTAGCTTTCTTT
TRBV14	NA	NA	TRBJ1-3	14	CASSYGRVGDTIYF	TGTGCCAGTTCATACGGACGAGTCGGGGACACCATATATTTT
TRBV27	NA	NA	TRBJ2-3	14	CASSLLPNTDTQYF	TGTGCCAGCAGTTTATTACCGAACACAGATACGCAGTATTTT
TRBV19	NA	NA	TRBJ1-1	13	CASSITGSTEAFF	TGTGCCAGTAGTATCACGGGGAGCACTGAAGCTTTCTTT
TRBV19	NA	TRBD1	TRBJ2-1	16	CASRNPGQGLGNEQFF	TGTGCCAGTAGGAACCCGGGACAGGGGCTAGGAAATGAGCAGTTCTTC
TRBV13	NA	TRBD2	TRBJ2-7	14	CASSLGTSLYEQYF	TGTGCCAGCAGCTTAGGGACTAGCCTCTACGAGCAGTACTTC
TRBV19	NA	NA	TRBJ2-2	15	CASSRRGRSTGELFF	TGTGCCAGTAGTAGGAGGGGGCGGAGTACCGGGGAGCTGTTTTTT
TRBV30	NA	NA	TRBJ1-2	11	CAWSVRGGYTF	TGTGCCTGGAGTGTCAGGGGAGGCTACACCTTC
TRBV7-3	NA	NA	TRBJ2-2	15	CASSLRGEGTGELFF	TGTGCCAGCAGCTTACGAGGGGAAGGGACCGGGGAGCTGTTTTTT
TRBV7-8	NA	NA	TRBJ2-5	17	CASSPLGGTVGVGAQYF	TGTGCCAGCAGCCCCCTGGGGGGGACAGTAGGGGTTGGAGCCCAGTACTTC
TRBV9	NA	NA	TRBJ2-2	16	CASSGQGRTNTGELFF	TGTGCCAGCAGCGGGCAAGGGCGCACGAACACCGGGGAGCTGTTTTTT
TRBV19	NA	TRBD1	TRBJ1-2	13	CASSTTGPYGYTF	TGTGCCAGTAGTACGACAGGGCCCTATGGCTACACCTTC
TRBV15	once	TRBD2	TRBJ2-1	17	CATSRDPTSVRGNEQFF	TGTGCCACCAGCAGAGACCCGACTAGCGTAAGGGGCAATGAGCAGTTCTTC
TRBV10-3	once	TRBD1	TRBJ2-7	14	CAISATTGGHEQYF	TGTGCCATCAGTGCAACGACAGGGGGACACGAGCAGTACTTC
TRBV6-2/TRBV6-3	once	NA	TRBJ2-4	16	CASSSSALIAKNIQYF	TGTGCCAGCAGTTCAAGCGCCCTGATAGCCAAAAACATTCAGTACTTC
TRBV7-8	NA	NA	TRBJ1-5	14	CASSLVSSNQPQHF	TGTGCCAGCAGCTTAGTTAGTAGCAATCAGCCCCAGCATTTT
TRBV12-3/TRBV12-4	NA	NA	TRBJ1-6	13	CASRLQYNSPLHF	TGTGCCAGCAGACTCCAGTATAATTCACCCCTCCACTTT
TRBV5-1	NA	NA	TRBJ1-1	14	CASSLDRWDTEAFF	TGCGCCAGCAGCTTGGATCGATGGGACACTGAAGCTTTCTTT
TRBV19	NA	NA	TRBJ1-3	13	CASTGTKGNTIYF	TGTGCCAGTACGGGGACAAAAGGAAACACCATATATTTT
TRBV20-1	once	NA	TRBJ1-3	11	CSALTGNTIYF	TGCAGTGCCCTGACGGGGAACACCATATATTTT
TRBV2	NA	NA	TRBJ1-4	14	CASSDPTSTEKLFF	TGTGCCAGCAGCGACCCTACTTCAACTGAAAAACTGTTTTTT
TRBV5-1	NA	NA	TRBJ1-1	13	CASSSNVDTEAFF	TGCGCCAGCAGCTCGAATGTGGACACTGAAGCTTTCTTT
TRBV14	NA	NA	TRBJ1-4	16	CASSQEGGGINEKLFF	TGTGCCAGCAGCCAAGAAGGGGGGGGAATTAATGAAAAACTGTTTTTT